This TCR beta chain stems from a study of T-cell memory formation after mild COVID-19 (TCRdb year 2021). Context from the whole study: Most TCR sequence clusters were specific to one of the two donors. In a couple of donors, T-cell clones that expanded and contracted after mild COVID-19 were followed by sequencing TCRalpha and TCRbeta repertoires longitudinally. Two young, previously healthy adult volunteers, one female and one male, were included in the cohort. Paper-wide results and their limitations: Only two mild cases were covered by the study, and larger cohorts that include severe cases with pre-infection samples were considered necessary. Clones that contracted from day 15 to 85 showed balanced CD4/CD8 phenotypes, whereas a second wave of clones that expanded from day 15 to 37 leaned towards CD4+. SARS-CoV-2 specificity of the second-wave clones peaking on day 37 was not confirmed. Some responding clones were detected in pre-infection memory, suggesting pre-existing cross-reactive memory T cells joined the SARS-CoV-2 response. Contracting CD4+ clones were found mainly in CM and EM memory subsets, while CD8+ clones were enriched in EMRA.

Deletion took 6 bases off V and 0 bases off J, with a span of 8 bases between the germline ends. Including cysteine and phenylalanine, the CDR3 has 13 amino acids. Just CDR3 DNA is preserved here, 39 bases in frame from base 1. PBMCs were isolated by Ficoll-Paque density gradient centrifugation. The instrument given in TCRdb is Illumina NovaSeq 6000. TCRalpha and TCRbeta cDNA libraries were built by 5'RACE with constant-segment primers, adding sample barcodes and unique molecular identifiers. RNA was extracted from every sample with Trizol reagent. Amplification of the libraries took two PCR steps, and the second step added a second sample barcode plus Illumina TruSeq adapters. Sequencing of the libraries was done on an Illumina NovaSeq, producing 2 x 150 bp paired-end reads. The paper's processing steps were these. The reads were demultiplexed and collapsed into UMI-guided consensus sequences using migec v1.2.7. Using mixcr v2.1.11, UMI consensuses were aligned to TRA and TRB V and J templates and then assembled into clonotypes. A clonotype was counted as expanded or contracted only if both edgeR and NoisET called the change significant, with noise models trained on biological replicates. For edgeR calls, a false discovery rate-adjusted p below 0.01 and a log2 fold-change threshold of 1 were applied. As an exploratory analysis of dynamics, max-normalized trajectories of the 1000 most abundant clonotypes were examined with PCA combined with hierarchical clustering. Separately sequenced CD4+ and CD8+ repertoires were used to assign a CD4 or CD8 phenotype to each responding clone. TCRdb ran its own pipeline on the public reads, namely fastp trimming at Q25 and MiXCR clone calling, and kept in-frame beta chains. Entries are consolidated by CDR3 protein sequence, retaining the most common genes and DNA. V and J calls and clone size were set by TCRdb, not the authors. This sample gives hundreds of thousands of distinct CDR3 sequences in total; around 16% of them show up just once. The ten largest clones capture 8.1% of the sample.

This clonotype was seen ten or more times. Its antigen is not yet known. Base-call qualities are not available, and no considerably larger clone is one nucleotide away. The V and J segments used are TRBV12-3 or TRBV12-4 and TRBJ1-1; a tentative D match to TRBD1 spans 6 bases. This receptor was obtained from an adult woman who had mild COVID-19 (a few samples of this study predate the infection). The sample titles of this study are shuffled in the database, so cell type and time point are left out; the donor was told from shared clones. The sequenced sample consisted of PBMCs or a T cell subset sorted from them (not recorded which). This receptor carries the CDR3 CASSGTLNTEAFF. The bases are TGTGCCAGCAGCGGGACACTGAACACTGAAGCTTTCTTT.